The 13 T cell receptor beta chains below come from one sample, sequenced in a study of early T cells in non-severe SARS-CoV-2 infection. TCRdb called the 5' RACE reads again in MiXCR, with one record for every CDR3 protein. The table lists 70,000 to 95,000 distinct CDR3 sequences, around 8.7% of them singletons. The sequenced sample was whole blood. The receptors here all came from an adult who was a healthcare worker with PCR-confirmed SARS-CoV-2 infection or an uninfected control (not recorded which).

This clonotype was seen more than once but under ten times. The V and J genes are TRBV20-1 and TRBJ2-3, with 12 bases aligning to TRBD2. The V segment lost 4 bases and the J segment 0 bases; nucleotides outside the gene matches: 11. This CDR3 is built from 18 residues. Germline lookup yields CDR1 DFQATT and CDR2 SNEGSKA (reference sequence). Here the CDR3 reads CSATWRASGRASTDTQYF. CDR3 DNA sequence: TGCAGTGCTACCTGGAGGGCTAGCGGGAGGGCCAGCACAGATACGCAGTATTTT.

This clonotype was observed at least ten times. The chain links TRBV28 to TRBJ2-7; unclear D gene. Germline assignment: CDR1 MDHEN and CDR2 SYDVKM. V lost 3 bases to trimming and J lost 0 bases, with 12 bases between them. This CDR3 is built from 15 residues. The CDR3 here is CASSFMGLNSYEQYF. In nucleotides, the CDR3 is TGTGCCAGCAGTTTTATGGGGTTGAACTCCTACGAGCAGTACTTC.

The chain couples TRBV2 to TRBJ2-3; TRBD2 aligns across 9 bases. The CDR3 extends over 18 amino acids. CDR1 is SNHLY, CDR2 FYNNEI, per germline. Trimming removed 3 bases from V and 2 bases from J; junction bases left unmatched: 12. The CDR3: CASSEAQRLAGLTDTQYF. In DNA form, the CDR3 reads TGTGCCAGCAGTGAGGCCCAGAGGCTAGCGGGACTCACAGATACGCAGTATTTT.

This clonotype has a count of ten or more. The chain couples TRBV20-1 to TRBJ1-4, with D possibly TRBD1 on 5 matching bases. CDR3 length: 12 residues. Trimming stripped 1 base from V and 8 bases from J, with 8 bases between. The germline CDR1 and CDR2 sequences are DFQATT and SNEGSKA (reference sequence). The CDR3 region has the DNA TGCAGTGCTAGAGGGGACGGCGAAAAACTGTTTTTT. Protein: CSARGDGEKLFF.

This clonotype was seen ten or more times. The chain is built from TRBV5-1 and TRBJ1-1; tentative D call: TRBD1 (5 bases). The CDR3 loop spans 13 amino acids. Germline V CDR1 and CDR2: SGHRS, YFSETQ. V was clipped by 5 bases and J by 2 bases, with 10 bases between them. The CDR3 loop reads CASRQAVNTEAFF. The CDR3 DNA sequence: TGCGCCAGCAGACAGGCGGTTAACACTGAAGCTTTCTTT. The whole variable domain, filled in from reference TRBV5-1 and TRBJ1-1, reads KAGVTQTPRYLIKTRGQQVTLSCSPISGHRSVSWYQQTPGQGLQFLFEYFSETQRNKGNFPGRFSGRQFSNSRSEMNVSTLELGDSALYLCASRQAVNTEAFFGQGTRLTVV.

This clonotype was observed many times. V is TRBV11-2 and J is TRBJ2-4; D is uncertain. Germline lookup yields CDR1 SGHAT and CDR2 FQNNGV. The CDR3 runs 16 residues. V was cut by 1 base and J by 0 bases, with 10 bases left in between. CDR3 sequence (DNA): TGTGCCAGCAGCTTAGTGGGGTTCGGAGCCAAAAACATTCAGTACTTC. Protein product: CASSLVGFGAKNIQYF.

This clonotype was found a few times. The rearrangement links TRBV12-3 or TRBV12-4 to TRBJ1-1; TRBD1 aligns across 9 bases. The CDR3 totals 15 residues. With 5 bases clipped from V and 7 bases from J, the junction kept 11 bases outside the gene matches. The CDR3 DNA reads TGTGCCAGCAGTCCTGGTGGGGACAGGGCCTTTGAAGCTTTCTTT. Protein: CASSPGGDRAFEAFF.

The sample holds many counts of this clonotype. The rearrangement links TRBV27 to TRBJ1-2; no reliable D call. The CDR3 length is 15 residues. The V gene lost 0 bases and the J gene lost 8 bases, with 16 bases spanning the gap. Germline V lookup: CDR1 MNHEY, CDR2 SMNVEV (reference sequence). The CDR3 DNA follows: TGTGCCAGCAGTTTATCTCCCCGGGGTTCCTGGGGCTACACCTTC. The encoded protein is CASSLSPRGSWGYTF.

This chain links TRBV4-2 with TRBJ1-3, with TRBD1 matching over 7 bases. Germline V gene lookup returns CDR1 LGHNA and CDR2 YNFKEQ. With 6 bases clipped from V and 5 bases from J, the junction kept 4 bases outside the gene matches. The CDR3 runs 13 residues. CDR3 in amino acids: CASSPDRRNTIYF. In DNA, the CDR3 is TGTGCCAGCAGTCCGGACAGGAGAAACACCATATATTTT.

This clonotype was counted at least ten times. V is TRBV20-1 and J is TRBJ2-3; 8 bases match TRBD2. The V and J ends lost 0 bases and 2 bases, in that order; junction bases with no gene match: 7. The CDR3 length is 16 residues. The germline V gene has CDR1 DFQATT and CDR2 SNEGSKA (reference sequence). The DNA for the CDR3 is TGCAGTGCTAGAGAAGTGGCGGGAGGCGACACAGATACGCAGTATTTT. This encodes CSAREVAGGDTDTQYF.

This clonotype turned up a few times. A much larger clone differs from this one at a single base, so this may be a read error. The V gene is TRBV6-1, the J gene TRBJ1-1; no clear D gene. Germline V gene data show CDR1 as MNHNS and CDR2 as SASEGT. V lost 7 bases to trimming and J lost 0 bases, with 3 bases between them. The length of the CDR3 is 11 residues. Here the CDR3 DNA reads TGTGCCAGCAAAATGAACACTGAAGCTTTCTTT. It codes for CASKMNTEAFF.

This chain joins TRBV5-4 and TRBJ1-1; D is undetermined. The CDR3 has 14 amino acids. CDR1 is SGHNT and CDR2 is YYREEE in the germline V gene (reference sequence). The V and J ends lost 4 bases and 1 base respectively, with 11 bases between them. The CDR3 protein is CASSTAGRNTEAFF. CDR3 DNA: TGTGCCAGCAGCACGGCGGGCAGGAACACTGAAGCTTTCTTT.

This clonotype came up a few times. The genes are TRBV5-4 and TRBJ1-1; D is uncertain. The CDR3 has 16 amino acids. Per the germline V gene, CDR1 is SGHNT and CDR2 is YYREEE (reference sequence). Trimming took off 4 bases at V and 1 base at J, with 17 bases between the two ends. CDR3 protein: CASSPTSPHGNTEAFF. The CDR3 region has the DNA TGTGCCAGCAGCCCCACTTCCCCCCACGGGAACACTGAAGCTTTCTTT.